The rows below give T cell receptor beta chains drawn from one sample of a study of shared T cell receptors in the human thymus. Here immunoSEQ multiplex PCR was the method, and the copy in TCRdb shows in-frame clones only, minus some. The sample includes about 660,000 clones, around 89% of them seen just once. This sample also belongs to another study, concerning human thymus T cells.

Material for sequencing was thymocytes. The receptor source for this set is a boy less than two years old with a congenital heart defect. The CDR3 runs from the conserved cysteine through the conserved F or W. A D gene is named only where the DNA matches it firmly. Size is stated for part of the rows, as once, few or many counts, or as a class when the clone is expanded.

V	size	J	D	CDR3
TRBV13	.	TRBJ2-5	.	CASSLYRAQETQYF
TRBV2	.	TRBJ1-2	TRBD1	CASNHRGLNYGYTF
TRBV11-3	.	TRBJ2-7	TRBD1	CASSFWDSYEQYF
TRBV5-4	.	TRBJ2-1	TRBD2	CASSFVQREGNEQFF
TRBV6-1	.	TRBJ1-1	.	CASSARTVGSRTEAFF
TRBV6-1	.	TRBJ2-1	TRBD1	CASRDDRGHYNEQFF
TRBV4-1	.	TRBJ2-1	TRBD2	CASSQGGRPWGSYNEQFF
TRBV25-1	.	.	TRBD2	CASSPSGNTYEQYF
TRBV6-6	once	TRBJ2-1	TRBD2	CASTRGLAGSNEQFF
TRBV12-5	.	TRBJ2-7	.	CASRGQTYEQYF
TRBV15	once	TRBJ1-4	.	CATSRVETTNEKLFF
TRBV4-2	.	TRBJ1-5	.	CASSQEIRTDFSNQPQHF
TRBV4-1	once	TRBJ2-1	.	CASSQDGRGGEQFF
TRBV6-4	.	TRBJ2-3	.	CASSDGAVDTQYF
TRBV30	.	TRBJ2-7	TRBD2	CAWRPVPGLAGSYEQYF
TRBV27	.	TRBJ2-1	TRBD2	CASSFVSLAGGPDEQFF
TRBV7-2	.	TRBJ2-1	.	CASSLARVGEQFF
TRBV15	.	TRBJ1-3	TRBD1	CATSRGGQGRLSGNTIYF
TRBV15	few	TRBJ1-1	.	CATSRDWEGINTEAFF
TRBV6-5	.	TRBJ1-4	.	CASSYSRGLNEKLFF
TRBV5-6	.	TRBJ2-7	.	CASSSVGLRNDSYEQYF
TRBV7-9	.	TRBJ2-7	TRBD1	CASRTGRPINYEQYF
TRBV19	.	TRBJ2-2	TRBD2	CASSIPLAGVNTGELFF
TRBV7-9	.	TRBJ1-2	.	CASSLLQAVYSNYGYTF
TRBV1	.	TRBJ1-5	.	CTSSQEGWGGYHSNQPQHF
TRBV5-5	.	TRBJ1-4	TRBD1	CASSWNRTGYNEKLFF
TRBV11-2	.	TRBJ1-1	.	CASSKHPEAFF
TRBV6-6	.	TRBJ2-7	TRBD2	CASRPGTSLNYEQYF
TRBV18	once	TRBJ2-7	.	CASSPGSRTYEQYF
TRBV11-2	.	.	.	CASSLDLRHYEQYF
TRBV30	.	TRBJ2-7	.	CAWSVEGGYEQYF
TRBV27	.	TRBJ2-6	.	CASSPHRQDSGANVLTF
TRBV7-9	.	TRBJ2-1	.	CASSLRGSYNEQFF
TRBV9	.	TRBJ2-1	TRBD2	CASSVRGRAPGVQFF
TRBV7-3	.	TRBJ2-5	TRBD1	CASSNQSIKGQGTGETQYF
TRBV4-3	.	TRBJ2-2	.	CASSQARRQITGELFF
TRBV18	.	TRBJ2-7	TRBD2	CASSPHRRTSEPYEQYF
TRBV7-9	once	TRBJ1-1	TRBD1	CASSFPGTGGAEAFF
TRBV18	.	TRBJ1-1	TRBD1	CASSLGTGQATEAFF
TRBV10-3	.	TRBJ1-5	TRBD1	CAISEPTGGSNQPQHF
TRBV9	.	TRBJ2-3	.	CATSTDTQYF
TRBV18	.	TRBJ2-7	TRBD2	CASSPTSGRSSYEQYF
TRBV28	.	TRBJ2-5	TRBD2	CASSFLRTTSGRSKETQYF
TRBV6-1	.	TRBJ2-7	.	CASSGAYSYEQYF
TRBV29-1	.	TRBJ2-7	.	CSVSNRSPSHYEQYF
TRBV6-6	.	TRBJ1-2	TRBD1	CATRETGVEGYTF
TRBV9	.	TRBJ2-2	TRBD2	CASSGTRTGELFF
TRBV27	.	TRBJ1-3	TRBD1	CASSFERDRAGNTIYF
TRBV2	few	TRBJ1-3	.	CASSEARIRSSGNTIYF
TRBV19	.	TRBJ1-5	.	CASSVDIGNQPQHF
TRBV18	.	TRBJ2-7	TRBD1	CASSPRDRVRDEQYF
TRBV25-1	.	TRBJ2-7	TRBD1	CASSTPGQTYEQYF
TRBV4-1	.	TRBJ2-1	TRBD2	CASSQVHGTSGWGEQFF
TRBV5-4	.	TRBJ2-1	TRBD1	CASSSYDRDPYNEQFF
TRBV6-1	.	TRBJ2-7	TRBD2	CASTDFSSGKGEQYF
TRBV2	.	TRBJ2-5	.	CASSLPPAAAAGETQYF